This T cell receptor (beta chain) was obtained from a study of blood T cell repertoires in COVID-19. Study background: The United States, Italy and Spain supplied acute and convalescent COVID-19 samples.

Authors' data handling: It was from reference gene primer amplification that nucleated cell counts were estimated. Data came from immunoSEQ multiplex PCR; TCRdb stores just in-frame clones and leaves some out. V, J and clone size reflect that table, while D and trimming were determined from the DNA. This table has 100,000 to 150,000 clones, roughly 79% appearing once. Germline assignment: CDR1 MNHNS and CDR2 SASEGT. Unmatched junction bases numbered 13, after V lost 3 bases and J lost 3 bases. The CDR3 is 17 amino acids. The source material was peripheral blood. This chain connects TRBV6-1 to TRBJ2-7; TRBD1 matches 8 bases. This receptor was taken from a woman in her sixties or seventies with active or convalescent COVID-19. CDR3 loop: CASSEAGGRYHHYEQYF. CDR3 DNA sequence: TGTGCCAGCAGTGAGGCAGGGGGCCGATACCATCACTACGAGCAGTACTTC.